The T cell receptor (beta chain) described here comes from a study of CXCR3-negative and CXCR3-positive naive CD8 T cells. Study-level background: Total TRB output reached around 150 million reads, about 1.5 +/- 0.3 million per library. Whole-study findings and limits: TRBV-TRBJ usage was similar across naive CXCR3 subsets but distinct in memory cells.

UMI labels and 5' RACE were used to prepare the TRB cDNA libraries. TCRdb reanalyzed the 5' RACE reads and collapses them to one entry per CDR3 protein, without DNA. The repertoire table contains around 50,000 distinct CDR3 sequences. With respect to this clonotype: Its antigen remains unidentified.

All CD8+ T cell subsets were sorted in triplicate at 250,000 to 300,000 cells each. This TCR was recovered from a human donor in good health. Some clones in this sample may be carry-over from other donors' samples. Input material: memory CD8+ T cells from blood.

This CDR3 is CASSFIRGAYNEQFF. The V and J genes are TRBV7-9 and TRBJ2-1; TCRdb's assignment of TRBD1 cannot be checked, as there is no DNA. This CDR3 has 15 amino acids. Per the germline V gene, CDR1 is SEHNR and CDR2 is FQNEAQ (reference sequence).